A single sample is the source of the 22 T cell receptor beta chains below, sequenced in a study of blood T cell repertoires in COVID-19. Assay used: immunoSEQ multiplex PCR; TCRdb lists only in-frame clones, some missing. The sample contains 150,000 to 200,000 clones, about nine tenths of which appear only once. The sequencing input was peripheral blood. All receptors derive from a man in his 60s with active or convalescent COVID-19.

V gene TRBV2 combines with J gene TRBJ2-7; TRBD2 agrees at 7 bases. Per the germline V gene, CDR1 is SNHLY and CDR2 is FYNNEI. V shed 4 bases and J 5 bases; nucleotides not matched to a gene: 8. This CDR3 has 14 amino acids. The CDR3 DNA reads TGTGCCAGCAGTGGGCGGGGGAGGGCAGACGAGCAGTACTTC. This codes for CASSGRGRADEQYF.

This sequence joins TRBV19 and TRBJ2-1; no clear D gene. Per the germline V gene, CDR1 is LNHDA and CDR2 is SQIVND (reference sequence). V was trimmed by 10 bases and J by 0 bases, leaving 16 bases between them. The CDR3 contains 15 residues. CDR3 sequence: CANKRGPSSYNEQFF. The CDR3 region has the DNA TGTGCCAACAAACGCGGCCCGAGCTCCTACAATGAGCAGTTCTTC.

The gene calls are TRBV27 and TRBJ2-3, with 7 nucleotides matching TRBD2. Unmatched junction bases numbered 7, after V lost 7 bases and J lost 6 bases. Germline lookup yields CDR1 MNHEY and CDR2 SMNVEV (reference sequence). The CDR3 is 13 residues long. CDR3 sequence: CASTPSGGDTQYF. The CDR3 DNA reads as TGTGCCAGCACTCCTAGCGGAGGGGATACGCAGTATTTT.

The chain joins TRBV5-4 to TRBJ1-2, with D unresolved. This CDR3 has 14 amino acids. Trimming cost V 2 bases and J 4 bases, with 12 bases left between them. In germline, CDR1 is SGHNT, CDR2 YYREEE (reference sequence). The CDR3 region has the DNA TGTGCCAGCAGCTTCGGCGGGGATTCCTATGGCTACACCTTC. Protein sequence: CASSFGGDSYGYTF.

The chain couples TRBV25-1 to TRBJ1-6; a weak D match, TRBD1 (5 bases). Trimming shortened V by 8 bases and J by 10 bases, and 24 bases separated the two germline ends. The CDR3 length is 16 residues. CDR1 is MGHDK, CDR2 SYGVNS, per germline. The CDR3 DNA reads TGTGCCAGCTGGCCCCCTGGAAGGGGCGCAGGGTCACCCCTCCACTTT. Protein sequence: CASWPPGRGAGSPLHF.

This sequence joins TRBV5-1 and TRBJ1-2, with D unclear. The germline V gene encodes CDR1 SGHRS and CDR2 YFSETQ. The germline V and J ends were trimmed by 4 bases and 6 bases, with 13 bases remaining between them. The CDR3 has 13 residues. CDR3 residues: CASSPGGLDGYTF. CDR3 coding DNA: TGCGCCAGCAGCCCCGGCGGTCTTGATGGCTACACCTTC. Looking up the rest from reference TRBV5-1 and TRBJ1-2 gives the full variable domain: KAGVTQTPRYLIKTRGQQVTLSCSPISGHRSVSWYQQTPGQGLQFLFEYFSETQRNKGNFPGRFSGRQFSNSRSEMNVSTLELGDSALYLCASSPGGLDGYTFGSGTRLTVV.

The CDR3 protein is CASSMTGHSNQPQHF. CDR3 DNA sequence: TGTGCCAGCTCCATGACAGGACATAGCAATCAGCCCCAGCATTTT. The chain recombines TRBV18 with TRBJ1-5, with D perhaps TRBD1 (6 bases). Trimming took 6 bases from V and 0 from J, leaving 12 bases between them. Germline CDR1 is KGHSH and CDR2 is LQKENI. The CDR3 has 15 residues.

The chain has TRBV6-5 and TRBJ1-5; D not resolved. The germline V gene has CDR1 MNHEY and CDR2 SVGAGI. V was pared by 4 bases and J by 4 bases, with 17 bases between. CDR3 length: 16 residues. CDR3 sequence: CASSSRLGQPNQPQHF. The CDR3, as DNA: TGTGCCAGCAGTTCCCGGCTGGGCCAGCCAAATCAGCCCCAGCATTTT.

This clone has a single count. This chain connects TRBV6-4 to TRBJ1-5; tentative D call: TRBD1 (6 bases). Germline CDR1 reads MRHNA; CDR2 reads SNTAGT. V was cut by 0 bases and J by 5 bases, with 14 bases left in between. The CDR3 is 16 amino acids. The CDR3 bases are TGTGCCAGCAGTGACTCAGGGGGGGCGCTTGATCAGCCCCAGCATTTT. Translation: CASSDSGGALDQPQHF.

The chain employs TRBV19 and TRBJ1-2, with 9 bases that match TRBD1. CDR1 and CDR2 from the germline V gene are LNHDA and SQIVND (reference sequence). The CDR3 is 13 residues long. After removal of 6 bases from V and 4 bases from J, the junction contained 3 bases not matched to a gene. The CDR3 region has the DNA TGTGCCAGTAGCGCGACAGGGGGCTATGGCTACACCTTC. It translates to CASSATGGYGYTF.

This chain's CDR3 is CASRADRILNQPQHF. Written as DNA, the CDR3 is TGTGCCAGCAGGGCCGACAGAATTCTCAATCAGCCCCAGCATTTT. This chain joins TRBV27 and TRBJ1-5; possibly TRBD1 for D (5 bases). This CDR3 is 15 amino acids long. V was cut by 6 bases and J by 3 bases, with 15 bases left in between. The V gene's germline CDR1 is MNHEY and CDR2 SMNVEV (reference sequence).

The CDR3 sequence: CASSARDRDPSDSGNTIYF. The CDR3 DNA reads TGTGCCAGCTCAGCCCGGGACAGGGACCCCTCTGACTCTGGAAACACCATATATTTT. The V and J genes are TRBV18 and TRBJ1-3; 9 nucleotides agree with TRBD1. The germline V gene has CDR1 KGHSH and CDR2 LQKENI. The CDR3 extends over 19 amino acids. V lost 5 bases, J lost 0 bases, and 14 bases stayed unmatched.

This chain uses TRBV27 with TRBJ1-1; possible D gene TRBD1, 5 bases. CDR1 and CDR2 from the germline V gene are MNHEY and SMNVEV (reference sequence). The CDR3 consists of 14 residues. The V gene lost 3 bases and the J gene lost 7 bases, with 15 bases spanning the gap. The DNA for the CDR3 is TGTGCCAGCAGTTTTCGGAGGGGAGGTGGTGAAGCTTTCTTT. It translates to CASSFRRGGGEAFF.

The J gene is TRBJ1-1, the V gene TRBV7-2, with 10 positions matching TRBD1. Germline CDR1 SGHTA, CDR2 FQGNSA. CDR3 length equals 13 residues. J was trimmed by 11 bases and V by 2 bases; bases with no gene match: 5. The CDR3 DNA reads as TGTGCCAGCAGCTTATGGGTGGGACAGGGGGCTTTCTTT. Encoded protein: CASSLWVGQGAFF.

This rearrangement joins TRBV28 to TRBJ1-6, with D tentatively TRBD1 (5 bases). Trimming cost V 6 bases and J 10 bases, with 10 bases left between them. Germline assignment: CDR1 MDHEN and CDR2 SYDVKM. The CDR3 spans 12 residues. CDR3 amino acids: CASRTVKSPLHF. DNA for the CDR3: TGTGCCAGCAGGACAGTTAAATCACCCCTCCACTTT.

This clone has a handful of counts. V gene TRBV28 combines with J gene TRBJ1-1; D is perhaps TRBD1 (5 bases). Germline V CDR1 and CDR2: MDHEN, SYDVKM. The CDR3 consists of 11 residues. V dropped 5 bases and J dropped 5 bases, with 6 bases sitting between them. CDR3 bases: TGTGCCAGCAGTCGGGGGACTGAAGCTTTCTTT. It codes for CASSRGTEAFF.

This chain connects TRBV7-9 to TRBJ1-1; TRBD1 matches 9 bases. Trimming at V came to 4 bases and at J to 7 bases, leaving 4 bases not matched to a gene. CDR3 size: 13 residues. Germline CDR1 and CDR2: SEHNR and FQNEAQ (reference sequence). DNA of the CDR3: TGTGCCAGCAGCTCCGGGACAGGGAATGAAGCTTTCTTT. Residues: CASSSGTGNEAFF.

The chain is built from TRBV10-2 and TRBJ1-5; 10 bases are a match to TRBD1. This CDR3 is 17 amino acids long. Germline CDR1 is WSHSY and CDR2 is SAAADI. The J segment lost 0 bases and the V segment lost 4 bases, leaving 6 bases of the junction unmatched. The CDR3 spells CASSVAGQGTSNQPQHF. DNA for the CDR3: TGCGCCAGCAGTGTTGCGGGACAGGGGACTAGCAATCAGCCCCAGCATTTT.

The chain combines TRBV6-4 with TRBJ2-2; D might be TRBD1 (6 bases). Trimming cost V 2 bases and J 1 base, with 11 bases left between them. Germline CDR1 is MRHNA and CDR2 is SNTAGT. The CDR3 runs 16 residues. As DNA, the CDR3 is TGTGCCAGCAGTGACCACAGGGCCGGGAACACCGGGGAGCTGTTTTTT. This translates into CASSDHRAGNTGELFF.

This chain uses TRBV6-5 with TRBJ2-1; 8 bases agree with TRBD2. V gave up 4 bases and J gave up 14 bases; unmatched junction bases: 7. Looked up from germline, CDR1 is MNHEY and CDR2 is SVGAGI. The CDR3 is 12 amino acids. This CDR3 is CASSSTGGGKFF. CDR3 DNA sequence: TGTGCCAGCAGTTCCACCGGGGGGGGGAAGTTCTTC.

The V gene is TRBV7-4, the J gene TRBJ1-1, with TRBD1 matching 11 bases. This CDR3 is 15 amino acids long. Germline-derived CDR1 and CDR2 are SGHVT and SQSDAQ. V was pared by 2 bases and J by 8 bases, with 7 bases of the junction left unmatched. The CDR3 loop reads CASSLRGQGDKEAFF. CDR3 DNA sequence: TGTGCCAGCAGCTTAAGGGGACAGGGGGATAAGGAAGCTTTCTTT.

The rearrangement joins TRBV3-1 (or the pseudogene TRBV3-2) to TRBJ2-3, with 16 bases lining up with TRBD2. Germline V gene lookup returns CDR1 LGHDT and CDR2 YNNKEL (reference sequence). CDR3 size: 20 residues. V lost 2 bases and J lost 0; bases outside the gene matches: 8. CDR3 DNA: TGTGCCAGCAGCCAAAGGCCCGGGACTAGCGGGGGGGCCAGCACAGATACGCAGTATTTT. Its protein is CASSQRPGTSGGASTDTQYF.